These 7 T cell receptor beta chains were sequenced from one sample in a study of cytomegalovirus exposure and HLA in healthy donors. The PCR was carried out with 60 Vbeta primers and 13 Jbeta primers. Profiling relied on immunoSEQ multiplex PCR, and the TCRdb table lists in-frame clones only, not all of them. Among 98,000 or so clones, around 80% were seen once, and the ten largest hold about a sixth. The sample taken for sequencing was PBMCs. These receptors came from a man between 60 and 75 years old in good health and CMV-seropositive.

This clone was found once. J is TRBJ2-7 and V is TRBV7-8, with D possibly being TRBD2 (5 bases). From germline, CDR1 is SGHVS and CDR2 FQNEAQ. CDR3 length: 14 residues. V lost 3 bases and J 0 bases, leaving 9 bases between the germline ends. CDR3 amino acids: CASSFLEGSYEQYF. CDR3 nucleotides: TGTGCCAGCAGCTTCCTCGAGGGCTCCTACGAGCAGTACTTC.

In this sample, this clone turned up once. CDR3 loop: CASTSGEYNEQFF. CDR3 nucleotides: TGTGCCAGCACTTCGGGTGAGTACAATGAGCAGTTCTTC. The J gene is TRBJ2-1, the V gene TRBV27; no clear D. CDR3 length: 13 residues. The germline V and J ends were trimmed by 7 bases and 4 bases, with 11 bases remaining between them. CDR1 is MNHEY and CDR2 is SMNVEV in the germline V gene (reference sequence).

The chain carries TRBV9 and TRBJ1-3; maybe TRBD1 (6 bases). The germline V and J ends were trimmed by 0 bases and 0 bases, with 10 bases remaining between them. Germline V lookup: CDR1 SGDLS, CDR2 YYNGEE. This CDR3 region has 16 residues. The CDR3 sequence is CASSVGGGFSGNTIYF. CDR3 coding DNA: TGTGCCAGCAGCGTAGGAGGGGGATTCTCTGGAAACACCATATATTTT.

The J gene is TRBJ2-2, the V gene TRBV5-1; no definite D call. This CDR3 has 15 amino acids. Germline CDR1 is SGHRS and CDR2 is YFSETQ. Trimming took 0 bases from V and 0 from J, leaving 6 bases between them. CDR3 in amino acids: CASSLDRPNTGELFF. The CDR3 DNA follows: TGCGCCAGCAGCTTGGACAGACCGAACACCGGGGAGCTGTTTTTT.

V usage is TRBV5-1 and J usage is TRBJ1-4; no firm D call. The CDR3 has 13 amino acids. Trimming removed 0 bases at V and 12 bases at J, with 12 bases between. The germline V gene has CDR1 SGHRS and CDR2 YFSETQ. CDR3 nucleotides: TGCGCCAGCAGCTTGGAGGCAGCGGTAGAACTGTTTTTT. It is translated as CASSLEAAVELFF.

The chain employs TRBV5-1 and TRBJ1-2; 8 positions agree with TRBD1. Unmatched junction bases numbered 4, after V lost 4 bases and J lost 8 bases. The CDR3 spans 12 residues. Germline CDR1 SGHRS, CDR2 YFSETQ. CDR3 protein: CASSKGQGGYTF. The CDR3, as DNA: TGCGCCAGCAGCAAAGGACAGGGAGGCTACACCTTC.

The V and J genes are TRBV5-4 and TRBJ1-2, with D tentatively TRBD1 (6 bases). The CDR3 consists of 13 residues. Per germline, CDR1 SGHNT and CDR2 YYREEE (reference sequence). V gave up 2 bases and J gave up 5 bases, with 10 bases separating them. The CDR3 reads CASSLGGPYGYTF. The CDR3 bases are TGTGCCAGCAGCTTAGGGGGTCCTTATGGCTACACCTTC.